The 10 T cell receptor beta chains in this list originate from one sample, sequenced in a study of cytomegalovirus exposure and HLA in healthy donors. Method: immunoSEQ multiplex PCR; TCRdb's copy keeps in-frame clones and lacks some. Of approximately 120,000 clones detected, 95% to 97% appear once; the ten largest clones hold less than 2%. The sample comprised PBMCs. The receptors here all came from a man younger than 30 in good health and CMV-seronegative.

The rearrangement links TRBV19 to TRBJ1-2; D is ambiguous. Germline assignment: CDR1 LNHDA and CDR2 SQIVND (reference sequence). V dropped 2 bases and J dropped 4 bases, with 5 bases sitting between them. This CDR3 region has 12 residues. In DNA, the CDR3 is TGTGCCAGTAGTATACTCGGCTATGGCTACACCTTC. Its translation is CASSILGYGYTF. Together with reference TRBV19 and TRBJ1-2, the CDR3 gives the full variable domain: DGGITQSPKYLFRKEGQNVTLSCEQNLNHDAMYWYRQDPGQGLRLIYYSQIVNDFQKGDIAEGYSVSREKKESFPLTVTSAQKNPTAFYLCASSILGYGYTFGSGTRLTVV.

CDR3 nucleotides: TGTGCCAGCAGTGAACTGGGAAGGACACACACCAACACCGGGGAGCTGTTTTTT. This gives the protein CASSELGRTHTNTGELFF. V gene TRBV6-1 combines with J gene TRBJ2-2, with D perhaps matching TRBD1 (5 bases). The CDR3 has 18 amino acids. CDR1 MNHNS and CDR2 SASEGT come from the germline V gene. The V end was cut by 2 bases, the J end by 2 bases, with 18 bases between.

This rearrangement joins TRBV25-1 to TRBJ2-1; TRBD2 agrees at 9 bases. Unmatched junction bases numbered 9, after V lost 7 bases and J lost 5 bases. From germline, CDR1 is MGHDK and CDR2 SYGVNS. This CDR3 region has 15 residues. The CDR3 sequence is CASISPSGTNNEQFF. The DNA of the CDR3 is TGTGCCAGCATAAGTCCTAGCGGGACTAACAATGAGCAGTTCTTC.

The rearrangement uses TRBV27 and TRBJ2-7, with 8 positions matching TRBD2. Germline CDR1 reads MNHEY; CDR2 reads SMNVEV (reference sequence). V was pared by 6 bases and J by 6 bases, with 10 bases of the junction left unmatched. This CDR3 has 14 residues. The chain's CDR3 is CASRGTRRLAEQYF. CDR3 coding DNA: TGTGCCAGCAGAGGGACTAGAAGGTTGGCCGAGCAGTACTTC.

The chain combines TRBV5-6 with TRBJ1-4, with 7 bases that match TRBD1. The CDR3 runs to 15 residues. Germline assignment: CDR1 SGHDT and CDR2 YYEEEE. The V gene end was trimmed by 0 bases and the J gene end by 3 bases; junction bases not matched to a gene: 2. The chain's CDR3 is CASSLAGTANEKLFF. The CDR3 DNA sequence: TGTGCCAGCAGCTTGGCCGGGACAGCTAATGAAAAACTGTTTTTT.

V and J are TRBV6-6 and TRBJ2-7; 7 nucleotides line up with TRBD2. V gave up 4 bases and J gave up 2 bases; unmatched junction bases: 8. In germline, CDR1 is MNHNY, CDR2 SVGAGI (reference sequence). CDR3 length: 15 amino acids. The CDR3 loop reads CASSSAGRLTYEQYF. In nucleotides, the CDR3 is TGTGCCAGCAGTTCAGCGGGACGTCTAACCTACGAGCAGTACTTC.

CDR3 region: CASSISGGIGTEAFF. The CDR3 DNA follows: TGTGCCAGTAGTATATCAGGGGGCATCGGCACTGAAGCTTTCTTT. The chain recombines TRBV19 with TRBJ1-1; TRBD1 matches 8 bases. Germline CDR1 reads LNHDA; CDR2 reads SQIVND (reference sequence). Unmatched junction bases numbered 6, after V lost 2 bases and J lost 4 bases. This CDR3 is built from 15 residues.

V gene TRBV5-1 combines with J gene TRBJ2-7, with 7 bases that match TRBD2. After removal of 4 bases from V and 5 bases from J, the junction contained 9 bases not matched to a gene. The CDR3 is made up of 14 amino acids. Looked up from germline, CDR1 is SGHRS and CDR2 is YFSETQ. The CDR3 region has the DNA TGCGCCAGCAGCCCCATGGGGAGGGTCAACGAGCAGTACTTC. Its protein product is CASSPMGRVNEQYF.

The gene calls are TRBV19 and TRBJ1-1, with 8 nucleotides matching TRBD1. This CDR3 comprises 16 residues. The ends lost 3 bases at V and 1 base at J; junction bases unmatched: 7. From germline, CDR1 is LNHDA and CDR2 SQIVND (reference sequence). CDR3 sequence reads: CASSIIGGQGNTEAFF. CDR3 bases: TGTGCCAGTAGTATCATCGGCGGACAGGGGAACACTGAAGCTTTCTTT.

DNA for the CDR3: TGTGCCAGCAGCGGAGCCGCGAGAGCCAAAAACATTCAGTACTTC. Its protein product is CASSGAARAKNIQYF. The chain couples TRBV5-6 to TRBJ2-4; D gene unclear. The germline CDR1 and CDR2 sequences are SGHDT and YYEEEE. This CDR3 region has 15 residues. The V end was cut by 4 bases, the J end by 0 bases, with 11 bases between.